This passage covers 26 T cell receptor beta chains from one sample sequenced in a study of T cells after yellow fever vaccination. MiXCR was run by TCRdb on the 5' RACE reads, yielding one entry per CDR3 protein. Here the sample spans under 550,000 distinct CDR3 sequences, about a fifth being singletons. The sequenced sample was PBMCs, obtained approximately 20 days after the first yellow fever vaccination. The origin of the receptors is a man aged 18 to 35 who received the YFV17D yellow fever vaccine.

V and J are TRBV7-2 and TRBJ2-5; TRBD2 might be the D (6 bases). Germline V lookup: CDR1 SGHTA, CDR2 FQGNSA. The germline V and J ends were trimmed by 2 bases and 3 bases, with 13 bases remaining between them. This CDR3 region has 15 residues. DNA for the CDR3: TGTGCCAGCAGCTTATCGGGACTGGAGAAAGAGACCCAGTACTTC. Translating it yields CASSLSGLEKETQYF. The variable domain in full, completed from reference TRBV7-2 and TRBJ2-5, reads GAGVSQSPSNKVTEKGKDVELRCDPISGHTALYWYRQSLGQGLEFLIYFQGNSAPDKSGLPSDRFSAERTGGSVSTLTIQRTQQEDSAVYLCASSLSGLEKETQYFGPGTRLLVL.

This sequence joins TRBV11-2 and TRBJ2-3; 7 bases agree with TRBD2. CDR3 length: 14 residues. Germline CDR1 reads SGHAT; CDR2 reads FQNNGV. The trim removed 1 base at V and 5 bases at J, leaving 3 bases unmatched. DNA for the CDR3: TGTGCCAGCAGCTTAGCCCGGACTAGAGATACGCAGTATTTT. It translates to CASSLARTRDTQYF.

A note on this clonotype: A much bigger clone sits one base away, suggesting this may be a read error. The chain uses TRBV6-2 or TRBV6-3 and TRBJ2-5; the D gene is possibly TRBD1 (5 bases). Germline V gene lookup returns CDR1 MNHEY and CDR2 SVGEGT. V lost 2 bases and J 3 bases, leaving 7 bases between the germline ends. The CDR3 contains 13 residues. CDR3 sequence: CASSYRGEETQYF. CDR3 in DNA: TGTGCCAGCAGTTACAGGGGCGAAGAGACCCAGTACTTC.

The chain carries TRBV20-1 and TRBJ2-3; TRBD1 matches 7 bases. The germline V gene has CDR1 DFQATT and CDR2 SNEGSKA (reference sequence). The CDR3 length is 14 residues. Trimming at V came to 3 bases and at J to 2 bases, leaving 5 bases not matched to a gene. CDR3 residues: CSARMTGNTDTQYF. The CDR3 coding sequence is TGCAGTGCTAGGATGACAGGGAACACAGATACGCAGTATTTT.

This sequence joins TRBV11-2 and TRBJ2-3; the match to TRBD1 covers 8 bases. CDR1 is SGHAT and CDR2 is FQNNGV in the germline V gene. The CDR3 is made up of 15 amino acids. Unmatched junction bases numbered 7, after V lost 2 bases and J lost 6 bases. The CDR3: CASSLWTGLVDTQYF. The CDR3, as DNA: TGTGCCAGCAGCTTATGGACAGGGCTCGTGGATACGCAGTATTTT.

This clonotype was detected a few times. The chain uses TRBV12-3 or TRBV12-4 and TRBJ1-6; the D is unclear. V shed 1 base and J shed 6 bases, with 4 bases lying between them. The CDR3 is 13 amino acids. The CDR3 coding sequence is TGTGCCAGCAGTTTAGAGGTTAATTCACCCCTCCACTTT. Translation gives CASSLEVNSPLHF.

This clonotype was detected once. The rearrangement links TRBV2 to TRBJ1-5, with D maybe TRBD1 (6 bases). Germline-derived CDR1 and CDR2 are SNHLY and FYNNEI. V was shortened by 3 bases and J by 6 bases, with 9 bases between the two germline ends. The CDR3 is 13 amino acids. The CDR3 sequence is CASSDTGPQPQHF. The CDR3 coding sequence is TGTGCCAGCAGTGATACAGGGCCTCAGCCCCAGCATTTT.

The rearrangement joins TRBV12-3 or TRBV12-4 to TRBJ2-3; 7 bases line up with TRBD2. This CDR3 spans 16 amino acids. Trimming cost V 4 bases and J 0 bases; bases outside gene matches: 7. The DNA of the CDR3 is TGTGCCAGCAGTTATTACGCTAGCGGTAGCACAGATACGCAGTATTTT. This encodes CASSYYASGSTDTQYF.

V usage is TRBV7-9 and J usage is TRBJ2-7; TRBD1 aligns across 8 bases. Losses at the gene ends were 1 base for V and 6 bases for J; bases not matched to a gene: 2. CDR3 length equals 13 residues. In germline, CDR1 is SEHNR, CDR2 FQNEAQ (reference sequence). CDR3 coding DNA: TGTGCCAGCAGCTTAGTGACAGGGGTCGAGCAGTACGTC. It yields the protein CASSLVTGVEQYV.

The chain recombines TRBV4-3 with TRBJ2-1; 7 bases align to TRBD2. CDR3 size: 16 residues. Germline values: CDR1 LGHNA, CDR2 YSLEER. Trimming removed 4 bases from V and 4 bases from J; junction bases left unmatched: 10. The CDR3 loop is CASSPSGASGYNEQFF. CDR3 nucleotides: TGCGCCAGCAGCCCCTCTGGGGCTAGCGGATACAATGAGCAGTTCTTC.

The table lists this clonotype with a few counts. The DNA for the CDR3 is TGCAGTGCTAGAGACCCTTACAATCAGCCCCAGCATTTT. This encodes CSARDPYNQPQHF. J is TRBJ1-5 and V is TRBV20-1; no definite D call. The CDR3 consists of 13 residues. Germline V gene sequence: CDR1 DFQATT, CDR2 SNEGSKA (reference sequence). The ends were cut back, 0 bases at V and 3 bases at J, with 6 bases in the middle.

This clonotype was seen a handful of times. The chain combines TRBV20-1 with TRBJ2-3; D uncertain. Trimming cost V 4 bases and J 5 bases, with 10 bases left between them. In germline, CDR1 is DFQATT, CDR2 SNEGSKA (reference sequence). This CDR3 has 12 amino acids. For the CDR3, the DNA is TGCAGTGCTAAAGGGTCTGGAGATACGCAGTATTTT. Protein product: CSAKGSGDTQYF.

The gene calls are TRBV6-1 and TRBJ1-1; possible D gene TRBD1, 5 bases. V lost 6 bases, J lost 5 bases, and 19 bases lay in between. Per germline, CDR1 MNHNS and CDR2 SASEGT. The CDR3 has 15 residues. CDR3 DNA sequence: TGTGCCAGCAGCCTGGGCAGCAGGGAGATAACTGAAGCTTTCTTT. Encoded protein: CASSLGSREITEAFF.

This clonotype has just a few counts. The CDR3, as DNA: TGCGCCAGCAGCCAAGATAGGGACTACAATGAGCAGTTCTTC. It is translated as CASSQDRDYNEQFF. This chain connects TRBV4-3 to TRBJ2-1; the D is unclear. The V gene lost 0 bases and the J gene lost 3 bases, with 6 bases spanning the gap. The CDR3 is made up of 14 amino acids. Germline lookup yields CDR1 LGHNA and CDR2 YSLEER.

The table lists this clonotype with a few counts. This chain links TRBV9 with TRBJ1-4, with D uncertain. V was cut by 4 bases and J by 5 bases, with 9 bases left in between. Germline loops: CDR1 SGDLS, CDR2 YYNGEE. CDR3 length equals 13 residues. The CDR3 loop is CASSLGMNEKLFF. CDR3 coding DNA: TGTGCCAGCAGCCTGGGGATGAATGAAAAACTGTTTTTT.

This chain joins TRBV3-1 and TRBJ2-3; D unclear. Per the germline V gene, CDR1 is LGHDT and CDR2 is YNNKEL (reference sequence). The CDR3 consists of 16 residues. Trimming left V 3 bases short and J 6 bases short, with 19 bases between. The CDR3 loop reads CASSHVIGTNGDTQYF. CDR3 DNA: TGTGCCAGCAGCCACGTTATTGGAACTAACGGGGATACGCAGTATTTT.

This clonotype was found a few times. J is TRBJ1-6 and V is TRBV7-2; D remains unclear. The CDR3 totals 13 residues. Between the trimmed V and J ends, which lost 3 bases and 8 bases, there was a span of 8 bases. Germline loops: CDR1 SGHTA, CDR2 FQGNSA. The CDR3, as DNA: TGTGCCAGCAGCTTTGGGTACGATTCACCCCTCCACTTT. This gives the protein CASSFGYDSPLHF.

This clonotype was recorded only once. V gene TRBV9 combines with J gene TRBJ2-6, with 8 bases lining up with TRBD1. V lost 2 bases to trimming and J lost 5 bases; unmatched junction nucleotides: 6. From germline, CDR1 is SGDLS and CDR2 YYNGEE. This CDR3 has 16 residues. DNA for the CDR3: TGTGCCAGCAGCGTCATAACAGGGGGAAGGGCCAACGTCCTGACTTTC. Protein product: CASSVITGGRANVLTF.

This chain joins TRBV7-9 and TRBJ2-1, with 12 positions matching TRBD2. In germline, CDR1 is SEHNR, CDR2 FQNEAQ (reference sequence). This CDR3 is built from 15 residues. J lost 8 bases, V lost 5 bases, and 7 bases had no gene match. The CDR3 is CASSAKTSGGDEQFF. The CDR3 bases are TGTGCCAGCAGCGCGAAGACTAGCGGGGGTGATGAGCAGTTCTTC.

The genes are TRBV25-1 and TRBJ2-3; no definite D call. The ends were cut back, 4 bases at V and 4 bases at J, with 0 bases in the middle. Germline values: CDR1 MGHDK, CDR2 SYGVNS. The CDR3 length is 10 residues. The CDR3 nucleotides are TGTGCCAGCAGTGCAGATACGCAGTATTTT. It encodes CASSADTQYF.

V is TRBV7-2 and J is TRBJ2-5; D gene uncertain. Germline CDR1 is SGHTA and CDR2 is FQGNSA. The CDR3 extends over 16 amino acids. V was cut by 7 bases and J by 1 base, with 19 bases left in between. The CDR3 is CASTLDPAQTQETQYF. The CDR3 DNA is TGTGCCAGCACCCTAGATCCCGCCCAGACCCAAGAGACCCAGTACTTC.

This chain uses TRBV2 with TRBJ2-3; D is uncertain. The CDR3 loop spans 14 amino acids. Germline-derived CDR1 and CDR2 are SNHLY and FYNNEI. Trimming took 7 bases from V and 3 from J, leaving 14 bases between them. In nucleotides, the CDR3 is TGTGCCAGCATCCTCCCTCTGGGGACAGATACGCAGTATTTT. Its translation: CASILPLGTDTQYF.

The genes are TRBV12-3 or TRBV12-4 and TRBJ2-3; D gene uncertain. CDR3 length equals 15 residues. V was clipped by 5 bases and J by 4 bases, with 16 bases between them. The CDR3 nucleotides are TGTGCCAGCAGTCCTTCGGACCCCATACCAGATACGCAGTATTTT. Encoded protein: CASSPSDPIPDTQYF.

V is TRBV5-5 and J is TRBJ1-2; 9 bases line up with TRBD1. The germline gives CDR1 SGHKS, CDR2 YYEKEE (reference sequence). The CDR3 has 15 residues. Trimming removed 2 bases from V and 7 bases from J; junction bases left unmatched: 9. CDR3 residues: CASSLIMGQGIGYTF. CDR3 sequence (DNA): TGTGCCAGCAGCTTAATTATGGGACAGGGTATTGGCTACACCTTC. Variable domain in full (rest from reference TRBV5-5 and TRBJ1-2): DAGVTQSPTHLIKTRGQQVTLRCSPISGHKSVSWYQQVLGQGPQFIFQYYEKEERGRGNFPDRFSARQFPNYSSELNVNALLLGDSALYLCASSLIMGQGIGYTFGSGTRLTVV.

This chain uses TRBV28 with TRBJ2-1; 8 bases agree with TRBD1. Germline V gene lookup returns CDR1 MDHEN and CDR2 SYDVKM. This CDR3 is built from 15 residues. The V and J ends lost 4 bases and 7 bases, in that order; junction bases with no gene match: 9. The CDR3, as DNA: TGTGCCAGCAGTTCGACAGGGGACAGTTTTAATGAGCAGTTCTTC. Translated: CASSSTGDSFNEQFF.

This chain connects TRBV6-2 or TRBV6-3 to TRBJ2-1, with 10 bases matching TRBD2. From germline, CDR1 is MNHEY and CDR2 SVGEGT. The CDR3 totals 17 residues. The J segment lost 3 bases and the V segment lost 2 bases, leaving 7 bases of the junction unmatched. The CDR3 loop reads CASSYPPGTSVYNEQFF. CDR3 sequence (DNA): TGTGCCAGCAGTTACCCACCCGGGACTAGCGTCTACAATGAGCAGTTCTTC.